What follows are 27 T cell receptor beta chains derived from one specimen sequenced in a study of beta chain features in type 1 diabetes. Study-wide points: A moderate, significant TCRB CDR3 shortening appeared in type 1 diabetes across four CD4+ subsets.

Every bit of the isolated RNA underwent reverse transcription, so sequencing read expressed TCRB transcripts. TCRdb keeps only in-frame clones here, not all; method: immunoSEQ multiplex PCR. The sample lists a few hundred thousand clones; roughly a tenth were seen once. Their antigens are not known. What was sequenced was central memory CD4+ T cells from blood. The origin of the receptors is a man aged 25-40 years with type 1 diabetes.

The rearrangement links TRBV9 to TRBJ2-2; TRBD2 agrees at 11 bases. CDR3 length: 17 amino acids. The V segment lost 4 bases and the J segment 9 bases; nucleotides outside the gene matches: 14. CDR1 SGDLS and CDR2 YYNGEE come from the germline V gene. DNA of the CDR3: TGTGCCAGCAGCCCTGGGAGAACTAGCGGGAGTTCGCGGGAGCTGTTTTTT. Protein sequence: CASSPGRTSGSSRELFF.

V gene TRBV5-4 combines with J gene TRBJ1-4; 8 nucleotides line up with TRBD1. V shed 0 bases, J shed 8 bases, and the junction held 6 bases outside the gene matches. The CDR3 contains 15 residues. Germline V gene lookup returns CDR1 SGHNT and CDR2 YYREEE (reference sequence). The CDR3 nucleotides read TGTGCCAGCAGCTTGGACGCGACAGGGGAAGAAAAACTGTTTTTT. Translated, it gives CASSLDATGEEKLFF.

In nucleotides, the CDR3 is TGTGCCAGCAGTTACGGAGCGGGGGGCTACGAGCAGTACTTC. It is translated as CASSYGAGGYEQYF. The J gene is TRBJ2-7, the V gene TRBV6-5, with TRBD2 identical over 9 bases. The CDR3 spans 14 residues. V gave up 2 bases and J gave up 3 bases; unmatched junction bases: 2. CDR1 is MNHEY and CDR2 is SVGAGI in the germline V gene.

In this sample, this clone turned up a few times. The chain joins TRBV4-1 to TRBJ2-1, with D possibly matching TRBD2 (6 bases). This CDR3 comprises 15 residues. The V end was cut by 0 bases, the J end by 2 bases, with 8 bases between. The germline V gene encodes CDR1 MGHRA and CDR2 YSYEKL. The CDR3: CASSQDTSTYNEQFF. Written as DNA, the CDR3 is TGCGCCAGCAGCCAAGATACTAGCACCTACAATGAGCAGTTCTTC.

There are many counts of this clone. The rearrangement links TRBV13 to TRBJ1-3; the match to TRBD1 covers 7 bases. Germline V gene sequence: CDR1 PRHDT, CDR2 FYEKMQ (reference sequence). This CDR3 spans 14 amino acids. J gave up 0 bases and V 8 bases, and 4 bases lay outside the gene matches. The CDR3 nucleotides read TGTGCCAGCCGCCGGACAGGCTCTGGAAACACCATATATTTT. Protein: CASRRTGSGNTIYF.

DNA for the CDR3: TGTGCCAGCAGTTTGGGAGGGGCGGAGGGAGGTCAGCCCCAGCATTTT. This gives the protein CASSLGGAEGGQPQHF. V gene TRBV28 combines with J gene TRBJ1-5; tentatively, D is TRBD1 (5 bases). Germline values: CDR1 MDHEN, CDR2 SYDVKM. Trimming left V 3 bases short and J 6 bases short, with 18 bases between. This CDR3 spans 16 amino acids.

This chain joins TRBV5-1 and TRBJ2-2; D could derive from TRBD1 or TRBD2 (5 bases each). Germline V CDR1 and CDR2: SGHRS, YFSETQ. This CDR3 region has 16 residues. Trimming took off 1 base at V and 1 base at J, with 11 bases between the two ends. DNA for the CDR3: TGCGCCAGCAGCTTGTCCGGGACCCTGAACACCGGGGAGCTGTTTTTT. As protein: CASSLSGTLNTGELFF.

This clone turned up a few times. The V call is TRBV7-2, the J call TRBJ2-7; no clear D. The CDR3 extends over 12 amino acids. Germline CDR1 SGHTA, CDR2 FQGNSA. Trimming took 1 base from V and 6 from J, leaving 7 bases between them. In DNA form, the CDR3 reads TGTGCCAGCAGCTTAGTAGGAGCCGAGCAGTACTTC. This codes for CASSLVGAEQYF.

This chain links TRBV30 with TRBJ1-3, with TRBD1 identical over 7 bases. The CDR3 totals 15 residues. V lost 0 bases to trimming and J lost 3 bases; unmatched junction nucleotides: 5. From germline, CDR1 is GTSNPN and CDR2 SVGIG (reference sequence). CDR3 amino acids: CAWSVQAGGGNTIYF. The CDR3 region has the DNA TGTGCCTGGAGTGTACAGGCAGGGGGTGGAAACACCATATATTTT.

As concerns this clone: The junction differs from germline at one of its ends, possibly a read error. The chain employs TRBV23-1 and TRBJ2-7; 7 positions match TRBD2. TRBV23-1 carries the ORF label, with uncertain function. CDR3 length: 12 residues. As DNA, the CDR3 is TGCGCCAGCAGTCATCGGGACTACCGAGACAACTTC. Translation: CASSHRDYRDNF.

The chain uses TRBV5-6 and TRBJ1-1; TRBD1 might be the D (5 bases). Germline V gene sequence: CDR1 SGHDT, CDR2 YYEEEE. The CDR3 runs 14 residues. Trimming took 3 bases from V and 0 from J, leaving 9 bases between them. The CDR3 bases are TGTGCCAGCAGCTGGGGGGGTCTGAACACTGAAGCTTTCTTT. This gives the protein CASSWGGLNTEAFF.

In its sample, this clone was seen a few times. Other DNA sequences in this specimen translate into the identical CDR3. This chain's CDR3 is CASSLTGYEQYF. CDR3 in DNA: TGTGCCAGCAGTTTAACAGGGTACGAGCAGTACTTC. The chain is built from TRBV6-5 and TRBJ2-7; D is perhaps TRBD1 (6 bases). The CDR3 covers 12 residues. Trimming removed 4 bases at V and 4 bases at J, with 8 bases between. In germline, CDR1 is MNHEY, CDR2 SVGAGI.

This clone appeared a few times. Written as DNA, the CDR3 is TGCGCCAGCAGCCCGACCCTCCGGAGCTCTGGAAACACCATATATTTT. It translates to CASSPTLRSSGNTIYF. The chain has TRBV4-3 and TRBJ1-3; no reliable D call. V lost 4 bases, J lost 0 bases, and 13 bases lay in between. Germline V gene sequence: CDR1 LGHNA, CDR2 YSLEER. This CDR3 is built from 16 residues.

This clone was seen a handful of times. The rearrangement joins TRBV14 to TRBJ1-2, with TRBD1 matching over 7 bases. V was pared by 0 bases and J by 1 base, with 14 bases of the junction left unmatched. The length of the CDR3 is 19 residues. Germline values: CDR1 SGHDN, CDR2 FVKESK. The CDR3 region has the DNA TGTGCCAGCAGCCAAGAGTGGAGAAAGGGGGCTTCTGTTAACTATGGCTACACCTTC. Translation: CASSQEWRKGASVNYGYTF.

In its sample, this clone was seen a few times. This rearrangement joins TRBV2 to TRBJ2-7, with TRBD2 identical over 11 bases. The germline CDR1 and CDR2 sequences are SNHLY and FYNNEI. Unmatched junction bases numbered 3, after V lost 7 bases and J lost 1 base. This CDR3 region has 14 residues. CDR3 in DNA: TGTGCCAGCACGCGACTAGCGGGATCCTACGAGCAGTACTTC. This codes for CASTRLAGSYEQYF.

This clone has only a few counts. The CDR3 sequence is CASSEQTGANVLTF. In DNA form, the CDR3 reads TGTGCCAGCAGTGAGCAGACTGGGGCCAACGTCCTGACTTTC. The chain joins TRBV28 to TRBJ2-6, with D uncertain. The CDR3 runs to 14 residues. Germline V gene lookup returns CDR1 MDHEN and CDR2 SYDVKM. V was pared by 5 bases and J by 2 bases, with 7 bases between.

This clone was counted ten times or more. The genes are TRBV10-3 and TRBJ2-1; 11 positions agree with TRBD2. J gave up 4 bases and V 3 bases, and 11 bases lay outside the gene matches. CDR3 size: 18 residues. Germline V CDR1 and CDR2: ENHRY, SYGVKD. CDR3 protein: CAISEGSTGTSGYNEQFF. The CDR3 DNA sequence: TGTGCCATCAGTGAAGGGTCAACCGGGACTAGCGGATACAATGAGCAGTTCTTC.

This clone was recorded a few times. The V gene is TRBV7-9, the J gene TRBJ2-1, with D possibly matching TRBD1 (5 bases). CDR1 and CDR2 (germline): SEHNR, FQNEAQ (reference sequence). With 1 base removed from V and 10 bases from J, the gap between germline ends came to 11 bases. The CDR3 spans 13 residues. The CDR3 nucleotides read TGTGCCAGCAGCTTAGATGCTCGGACAGAGCAGTTCTTC. This encodes CASSLDARTEQFF.

This sequence joins TRBV4-1 and TRBJ2-1, with 11 bases matching TRBD1. The germline CDR1 and CDR2 sequences are MGHRA and YSYEKL. The CDR3 has 15 amino acids. With V trimmed by 1 base and J by 8 bases, 4 bases remained unmatched. CDR3 DNA sequence: TGCGCCAGCAGCCAAGGGGGACAGGGGGGGCATGAGCAGTTCTTC. This codes for CASSQGGQGGHEQFF.

This clone came up a few times. The V gene is TRBV9, the J gene TRBJ2-5, with D perhaps TRBD1 (6 bases). The CDR3 loop spans 15 amino acids. The germline gives CDR1 SGDLS, CDR2 YYNGEE. V was trimmed by 2 bases and J by 3 bases, leaving 14 bases between them. The CDR3 DNA is TGTGCCAGCAGCGTCGCACAGGGAATTAAAGAGACCCAGTACTTC. Translation gives CASSVAQGIKETQYF.

This clone appeared a few times. Distinct nucleotide sequences in the sample also encode this CDR3. The chain employs TRBV28 and TRBJ2-5; D uncertain. Germline CDR1 MDHEN, CDR2 SYDVKM. V dropped 6 bases and J dropped 2 bases, with 7 bases sitting between them. This CDR3 region has 12 residues. CDR3 sequence reads: CASRGIQETQYF. In DNA form, the CDR3 reads TGTGCCAGCAGGGGAATACAAGAGACCCAGTACTTC.

J is TRBJ2-5 and V is TRBV28; possibly TRBD2 for D (5 bases). The J call may be mistaken, given a closer DNA end match to TRBJ2-7. Germline V lookup: CDR1 MDHEN, CDR2 SYDVKM. CDR3 length: 14 amino acids. CDR3 nucleotide sequence: TGTGCCAGTATTGAGGGCCTCAGCTCCTACGAGCAGTACTTC. Translating gives CASIEGLSSYEQYF.

This clone was found many times. The J gene is TRBJ2-2, the V gene TRBV5-6, with 7 nucleotides matching TRBD1. Per germline, CDR1 SGHDT and CDR2 YYEEEE. The CDR3 covers 15 residues. The ends lost 6 bases at V and 4 bases at J; junction bases unmatched: 9. Here the CDR3 DNA reads TGTGCCAGCATTTCTTCCAGGGACAGCACCGGGGAGCTGTTTTTT. Encoded protein: CASISSRDSTGELFF.

The chain has TRBV7-9 and TRBJ2-7, with D maybe TRBD2 (5 bases). CDR1 and CDR2 from the germline V gene are SEHNR and FQNEAQ (reference sequence). This CDR3 spans 14 amino acids. V was trimmed by 7 bases and J by 0 bases, leaving 13 bases between them. CDR3 nucleotide sequence: TGTGCCAGCACCCTCCGAGGGAGCTCCTACGAGCAGTACTTC. Protein: CASTLRGSSYEQYF.

The rearrangement joins TRBV7-2 to TRBJ2-7, with D maybe TRBD2 (5 bases). The CDR3 totals 15 residues. Trimming shortened V by 0 bases and J by 3 bases, and 12 bases separated the two germline ends. CDR1 is SGHTA and CDR2 is FQGNSA in the germline V gene. The CDR3 loop is CASSLAALEGYEQYF. The CDR3 nucleotides are TGTGCCAGCAGCTTAGCGGCGCTTGAGGGCTACGAGCAGTACTTC.

Only a few counts were recorded for this clone. The chain joins TRBV7-2 to TRBJ2-6; unclear D gene. This CDR3 is 15 amino acids long. Trimming removed 5 bases at V and 1 base at J, with 9 bases between. Germline values: CDR1 SGHTA, CDR2 FQGNSA. CDR3 sequence reads: CASSAVESGANVLTF. CDR3 nucleotide sequence: TGTGCCAGCAGCGCCGTAGAATCTGGGGCCAACGTCCTGACTTTC.

This clone was seen a few times. V is TRBV25-1 and J is TRBJ2-3; tentatively, D is TRBD2 (6 bases). The V gene lost 3 bases and the J gene lost 0 bases, with 13 bases spanning the gap. In germline, CDR1 is MGHDK, CDR2 SYGVNS. CDR3 length: 16 amino acids. CDR3 nucleotide sequence: TGTGCCAGCAGTGAGGCCGGCGCGGGAAGCACAGATACGCAGTATTTT. Translating it yields CASSEAGAGSTDTQYF.